The rows below give T cell receptor beta chains drawn from one sample of a study of CD8+CD57+ T cells in acquired aplastic anemia. TCRdb re-called the reads with MiXCR, one entry per CDR3 protein. This table holds around 150,000 distinct CDR3 sequences, roughly 47% found once. The sample consisted of sorted CD4+, CD8+, or CD8+CD57+ T cells (not recorded which) from PBMCs. All receptors come from a human donor in good health. Both conserved end residues are part of each CDR3. A D gene is named only where the DNA matches it firmly. For some rows the clone size is stated as once, few or many, or as a class when expanded; others skip it.

CDR3nt,CDR3aa,abundance,v_gene,d_gene,j_gene
TGCAGTGCTAGAGATCCGACAGGGGGCCTGAACACTGAAGCTTTCTTT,CSARDPTGGLNTEAFF,once,TRBV20-1,TRBD1,TRBJ1-1
TGCAGCGTTGGACCTAGCGGGGGGGCATCGGATACGCAGTATTTT,CSVGPSGGASDTQYF,many,TRBV29-1,TRBD2,TRBJ2-3
TGTGCCAGCAGTCTTAGCGGGAGAAATTCCTACAATGAGCAGTTCTTC,CASSLSGRNSYNEQFF,.,TRBV11-1,TRBD2,TRBJ2-1
TGCGCCAGCAGCCCGTTGGCGGGAGTCCGTGGTACGCAGTATTTT,CASSPLAGVRGTQYF,many,TRBV4-1,TRBD2,TRBJ2-3
TGTGCCAGCACCCGAACGGGCCCCTACAATGAGCAGTTCTTC,CASTRTGPYNEQFF,few,TRBV11-2,.,TRBJ2-1
TGTGCCACCAGCAGAGATTACAGCTACGAGCAGTACTTC,CATSRDYSYEQYF,few,TRBV15,.,TRBJ2-7
TGTGCCAGCAGTGGGCGCAGCTCCTACGAGCAGTACTTC,CASSGRSSYEQYF,many,TRBV6-1,.,TRBJ2-7
TGTGCCAGCTCACCTTTTCAGGGTAGCCTGCTGGAGCAGTACTTC,CASSPFQGSLLEQYF,few,TRBV18,.,TRBJ2-7
TGTGCCAGCAGTAAGCGGAACACCGGGGAGCTGTTTTTT,CASSKRNTGELFF,.,TRBV7-6,.,TRBJ2-2
TGCGCCAGCAGCTTGACGGGAATGAACACCGGGGAGCTGTTTTTT,CASSLTGMNTGELFF,.,TRBV5-1,.,TRBJ2-2
TGTGCCAGTTCGGGCCAGAGAAATTCACCCCTCCACTTT,CASSGQRNSPLHF,.,TRBV2,.,TRBJ1-6
TGTGCCAGCAGCTCCGTGACAGACTATCAGCCCCAGCATTTT,CASSSVTDYQPQHF,many,TRBV7-9,.,TRBJ1-5
TGCAGGGTAGCGGGAGATTTCAATGAGCAGTTCTTC,CRVAGDFNEQFF,.,TRBV29-1,TRBD2,TRBJ2-1
TGTGCCAGCAGCCCTCAGGGGCTTCAATGGCCCCAGCATTTT,CASSPQGLQWPQHF,many,TRBV7-2,.,TRBJ1-5
TGTGCCAGCAGTCCACCGGGACAGGGAAATTCACCCCTCCACTTT,CASSPPGQGNSPLHF,many,TRBV3-1,TRBD1,TRBJ1-6
TGTGCCAGCAGGGAAAGGGACAAGTATGGCTACACCTTC,CASRERDKYGYTF,many,TRBV2,.,TRBJ1-2
TGCAGTGCTAGGGTCTTCGGCCTAGCGGGGGGGCGATCTATCAATGAGCAGTTCTTC,CSARVFGLAGGRSINEQFF,many,TRBV20-1,TRBD2,TRBJ2-1
TGTGCCAGCACGAGGGCCGAACTTTTCTATAGCAATCAGCCCCAGCATTTT,CASTRAELFYSNQPQHF,many,TRBV2,.,TRBJ1-5
TGTGCCAGCAGCTTACTAGCGGGCACAGATACGCAGTATTTT,CASSLLAGTDTQYF,.,TRBV7-6,TRBD2,TRBJ2-3
TGTGCCACCAGCAGAGCTGGGACTAGCGGGTACAATGAGCAGTTCTTC,CATSRAGTSGYNEQFF,.,TRBV15,TRBD2,TRBJ2-1
TGTGCCAGCAGCCAAGGCTATGGCTACACCTTC,CASSQGYGYTF,.,TRBV3-1,.,TRBJ1-2
TGTGCCAGTACCGAGGGAGGCCTTAGGGGTTCACCCCTCCACTTT,CASTEGGLRGSPLHF,.,TRBV19,.,TRBJ1-6
TGTGCCAGCAGCCAACGACAGGGAAGTTTCTCCTACGATGAGCAGTTCTTC,CASSQRQGSFSYDEQFF,.,TRBV14,TRBD1,TRBJ2-1
TGCAGTGCTAGAGACCGACTAGTCCAAGAGACCCAGTACTTC,CSARDRLVQETQYF,.,TRBV20-1,.,TRBJ2-5
TGCAGCGTCAGAGCAGGGGGCGGCACCGGGGAGCTGTTTTTT,CSVRAGGGTGELFF,many,TRBV29-1,TRBD1,TRBJ2-2
TGTGCCAGCACAGGGGCGATGAACACTGAAGCTTTCTTT,CASTGAMNTEAFF,.,TRBV7-2,.,TRBJ1-1
TGTGCCAGCAGTCTACGACAGGAGACTTATAACTATGGCTACACCTTC,CASSLRQETYNYGYTF,once,TRBV2,.,TRBJ1-2
TGTGCCAGCAGCCTCGGGGGCGAGGATACGCAGTATTTT,CASSLGGEDTQYF,.,TRBV9,.,TRBJ2-3
TGTGCCAGCTCACCAGGGGACGAGCAGTACTTC,CASSPGDEQYF,many,TRBV18,.,TRBJ2-7
TGTGCCATCAGCGCAGGGGCGCGACAGCCCCAGCATTTT,CAISAGARQPQHF,.,TRBV10-3,.,TRBJ1-5
TGTGCCAGCTCCGGATCGAAGAGGGGACACCAGAACGCCACCTACGAGCAGTACTTC,CASSGSKRGHQNATYEQYF,.,TRBV18,.,TRBJ2-7
TGTGCCACCAGTGACCCTAGAGAGACCGGGGAGCTGTTTTTT,CATSDPRETGELFF,once,TRBV24-1,.,TRBJ2-2
TGTGCCAGCAGCCAAGGGACATCGAACACCGGGGAGCTGTTTTTT,CASSQGTSNTGELFF,.,TRBV24-1,.,TRBJ2-2
TGTGCCAGCAGTTTATCGGGGCAGGGGAGCACTGAAGCTTTCTTT,CASSLSGQGSTEAFF,.,TRBV2,.,TRBJ1-1
TGTGCCAGCAGCCCGGGACAGGGGTCCCATCAGCCCCAGCATTTT,CASSPGQGSHQPQHF,.,TRBV5-6,TRBD1,TRBJ1-5
TGTGCCATCAGGGATGGACAGGGGAACACTGAAGCTTTCTTT,CAIRDGQGNTEAFF,many,TRBV10-3,TRBD1,TRBJ1-1
TGTGCCAGTGTAGGACTGAATTCACCCCTCCACTTT,CASVGLNSPLHF,once,TRBV19,.,TRBJ1-6
TGTGCCAGCAGGGCCGCGGTAGGGCCCACGAATAACTATGGCTACACCTTC,CASRAAVGPTNNYGYTF,few,TRBV6-1,.,TRBJ1-2
TGCGCCAGCAGCCAACCTACAGGGTTGGATTCACCCCTCCACTTT,CASSQPTGLDSPLHF,.,TRBV4-1,.,TRBJ1-6
TGCGCCAGCAGCCGCCAGTCGACAGGGGGTACTGACATGAATTCACCCCTCCACTTT,CASSRQSTGGTDMNSPLHF,many,TRBV4-3,TRBD1,TRBJ1-6
TGTGCCAGCAGTGAATGGAATAGCGGGGGCCTCGATACGCAGTATTTT,CASSEWNSGGLDTQYF,few,TRBV25-1,TRBD2,TRBJ2-3
TGTGCCAGCAGTGAGACAGGGGGCAACGAGCAGTACTTC,CASSETGGNEQYF,.,TRBV7-9,TRBD1,TRBJ2-7